These 21 T cell receptor beta chains were all obtained from the same sample, sequenced in a study of T cell repertoires in cytomegalovirus infection. TCRdb reanalysed the reads using MiXCR and keeps one entry per CDR3 protein. The top ten hold approximately 19% of the sample, which has approximately 260,000 distinct CDR3 sequences, 20% to 25% seen once. The antigens for these receptors are not known. Material: cultured PBMCs, obtained from culture after CMV antigen stimulation. All receptors derive from a human donor in good health (CMV status not recorded). Some clones in this sample may be carry-over from other donors' samples.

This clonotype turned up a few times. The CDR3 is CASSFQGGNTDTQYF. The CDR3 DNA is TGTGCCAGCAGCTTCCAAGGAGGAAACACAGATACGCAGTATTTT. J is TRBJ2-3 and V is TRBV7-3; tentatively, D is TRBD2 (5 bases). This CDR3 spans 15 amino acids. The V gene's germline CDR1 is SGHTA and CDR2 FQGTGA. V lost 3 bases and J lost 2, with 12 bases in between.

This clonotype was observed many times. The chain couples TRBV11-2 to TRBJ2-2, with a possible D match to TRBD2 (6 bases). Trimming removed 2 bases from V and 2 bases from J, with 15 bases in between. Germline CDR1 SGHAT, CDR2 FQNNGV. The CDR3 has 17 amino acids. The CDR3 is CASSLRGGTSNTGELFF. The DNA for the CDR3 is TGTGCCAGCAGCTTAAGGGGCGGGACTTCTAACACCGGGGAGCTGTTTTTT.

The chain has TRBV9 and TRBJ2-1; D remains unclear. Trimming took 0 bases from V and 2 from J, leaving 9 bases between them. The germline V gene has CDR1 SGDLS and CDR2 YYNGEE. The CDR3 is made up of 15 amino acids. In DNA, the CDR3 is TGTGCCAGCAGCGTAGGAGAGAGTCCCTACAATGAGCAGTTCTTC. Translation: CASSVGESPYNEQFF.

This clonotype was found a few times. The chain couples TRBV5-6 to TRBJ2-4; 9 nucleotides match TRBD2. After removal of 4 bases from V and 4 bases from J, the junction contained 3 bases not matched to a gene. Germline V CDR1 and CDR2: SGHDT, YYEEEE. The CDR3 has 14 residues. The DNA for the CDR3 is TGTGCCAGCAGCCCTCTAGCGGGAAAAAACATTCAGTACTTC. It is translated as CASSPLAGKNIQYF.

The V call is TRBV6-4, the J call TRBJ1-1; possible D gene TRBD1, 5 bases. With 2 bases removed from V and 1 base from J, the gap between germline ends came to 5 bases. The CDR3 is 13 amino acids. Germline CDR1 MRHNA, CDR2 SNTAGT. The chain's CDR3 is CASSDGTNTEAFF. The CDR3 region has the DNA TGTGCCAGCAGTGACGGGACGAACACTGAAGCTTTCTTT.

This chain links TRBV19 with TRBJ1-1, with a possible D match to TRBD1 (6 bases). The CDR3 is 15 residues long. Germline V lookup: CDR1 LNHDA, CDR2 SQIVND (reference sequence). V was trimmed by 4 bases and J by 1 base, leaving 13 bases between them. The chain's CDR3 is CASSTAGTQNTEAFF. The CDR3 nucleotides read TGTGCCAGTAGTACAGCCGGGACACAGAACACTGAAGCTTTCTTT.

This clonotype has just a few counts. V usage is TRBV5-6 and J usage is TRBJ2-6; TRBD1 is a possible D gene (6 bases). V lost 2 bases and J lost 12, with 12 bases in between. CDR3 length: 13 residues. CDR1 is SGHDT and CDR2 is YYEEEE in the germline V gene. The CDR3: CASSFDGQTVLTF. As DNA, the CDR3 is TGTGCCAGCAGCTTCGATGGACAGACCGTCCTGACTTTC. Using reference TRBV5-6 and TRBJ2-6 for the parts outside the CDR3, the full variable domain is DAGVTQSPTHLIKTRGQQVTLRCSPKSGHDTVSWYQQALGQGPQFIFQYYEEEERQRGNFPDRFSGHQFPNYSSELNVNALLLGDSALYLCASSFDGQTVLTFGAGSRLTVL.

This clonotype was detected ten times or more. The CDR3 bases are TGCAGTGCTCAGACAGGGGGGAACACTGAAGCTTTCTTT. Translation: CSAQTGGNTEAFF. The chain couples TRBV20-1 to TRBJ1-1; 9 nucleotides line up with TRBD1. Germline assignment: CDR1 DFQATT and CDR2 SNEGSKA (reference sequence). V trimming: 5 bases; J trimming: 1 base; junction bases outside the gene matches: 2. The CDR3 totals 13 residues.

At least ten counts were recorded for this clonotype. The V and J genes are TRBV6-1 and TRBJ2-7; no definite D call. This CDR3 has 11 amino acids. The germline gives CDR1 MNHNS, CDR2 SASEGT. Trimming took 7 bases from V and 3 from J, leaving 7 bases between them. The CDR3 DNA is TGTGCCAGCACCGCCTACTACGAGCAGTACGTC. It is translated as CASTAYYEQYV.

This clonotype has a handful of counts. The chain couples TRBV20-1 to TRBJ1-1; D unresolved. The CDR3 length is 14 residues. From germline, CDR1 is DFQATT and CDR2 SNEGSKA (reference sequence). Trimming removed 6 bases from V and 1 base from J, with 15 bases in between. The CDR3 region is CSAHPIGQNTEAFF. The CDR3 coding sequence is TGCAGTGCCCATCCAATCGGCCAGAACACTGAAGCTTTCTTT.

This clonotype was observed a handful of times. The rearrangement joins TRBV12-3 or TRBV12-4 to TRBJ2-1; TRBD2 matches at 10 bases. The ends lost 5 bases at V and 5 bases at J; junction bases unmatched: 6. This CDR3 region has 15 residues. CDR3 sequence (DNA): TGTGCCAGCAGTGTTCTAGCGGGAGACAACAATGAGCAGTTCTTC. Its protein product is CASSVLAGDNNEQFF.

This clonotype has a handful of counts. V is TRBV15 and J is TRBJ2-7; D is possibly TRBD2 (5 bases). This CDR3 comprises 14 residues. With 0 bases removed from V and 4 bases from J, the gap between germline ends came to 10 bases. Per the germline V gene, CDR1 is LNHNV and CDR2 is YYDKDF (reference sequence). The DNA of the CDR3 is TGTGCCACCAGCAGAGATTTACGGGGTTACGAGCAGTACGTC. It yields the protein CATSRDLRGYEQYV.

The CDR3 nucleotides read TGTGCCATCTTCGGACTAGCGGGTAATGAGCAGTTCTTC. This codes for CAIFGLAGNEQFF. J is TRBJ2-1 and V is TRBV12-3 or TRBV12-4; 11 nucleotides agree with TRBD2. Trimming cost V 10 bases and J 7 bases; bases outside gene matches: 6. The length of the CDR3 is 13 residues.

Note on this clonotype: The limits of the CDR3 on the DNA are not certain, so only TCRdb's listed CDR3 is given. V and J are TRBV12-3 or TRBV12-4 and TRBJ1-2; the table assigns TRBD1, which was not confirmed against the DNA. The CDR3 length equals 13 residues, ends included. The CDR3 loop reads CASSSSGAGGYTF.

V and J are TRBV6-6 and TRBJ2-7; D ambiguous. Trimming removed 0 bases from V and 2 bases from J, with 8 bases in between. The V gene's germline CDR1 is MNHNY and CDR2 SVGAGI (reference sequence). This CDR3 is built from 14 residues. In nucleotides, the CDR3 is TGTGCCAGCAGTTACTCTTCTGGGCCCTACGAGCAGTACTTC. Protein: CASSYSSGPYEQYF.

This clonotype was picked up a small number of times. The chain joins TRBV29-1 to TRBJ2-7; D gene ambiguous. The CDR3 sequence is 11 residues long. The ends were cut back, 4 bases at V and 4 bases at J, with 8 bases in the middle. Per germline, CDR1 SQVTM and CDR2 ANQGSEA. The CDR3 sequence: CSVGLSYEQYF. CDR3 in DNA: TGCAGCGTTGGACTTTCGTACGAGCAGTACTTC.

This clonotype showed up many times. The chain combines TRBV7-2 with TRBJ2-1; TRBD2 matches 8 bases. CDR3 length: 15 residues. The germline V gene has CDR1 SGHTA and CDR2 FQGNSA. The V gene end was trimmed by 5 bases and the J gene end by 7 bases; junction bases not matched to a gene: 10. CDR3 amino acids: CASSVLAGGINEQFF. The CDR3 bases are TGTGCCAGCAGCGTCCTGGCGGGAGGAATAAATGAGCAGTTCTTC.

The rearrangement uses TRBV11-2 and TRBJ1-1; TRBD1 aligns across 8 bases. Germline V gives CDR1 SGHAT, CDR2 FQNNGV. The trim removed 6 bases at V and 1 base at J, leaving 4 bases unmatched. CDR3 length: 14 amino acids. In nucleotides, the CDR3 is TGTGCCAGCAGGACCCAGGGGGCGAACACTGAAGCTTTCTTT. Protein product: CASRTQGANTEAFF.

This clonotype was detected only a few times. The J gene is TRBJ1-6, the V gene TRBV5-4; no reliable D call. The V end lost 2 bases, the J end lost 7 bases, and 10 bases lay between the germline ends. The CDR3 is made up of 14 amino acids. Germline V gene data show CDR1 as SGHNT and CDR2 as YYREEE (reference sequence). The CDR3 DNA follows: TGTGCCAGCAGCTTAAAAAACGGGAATTCACCCCTCCACTTT. Protein: CASSLKNGNSPLHF.

This clonotype has a count of ten or more. The chain has TRBV27 and TRBJ1-6; perhaps TRBD1 as D (5 bases). CDR3 size: 14 residues. Trimming took off 6 bases at V and 7 bases at J, with 13 bases between the two ends. The V gene's germline CDR1 is MNHEY and CDR2 SMNVEV (reference sequence). The CDR3 DNA reads as TGTGCCAGCAGCCCAGGGCGGGGGAATTCACCCCTCCACTTT. It translates to CASSPGRGNSPLHF.

The chain has TRBV2 and TRBJ1-2; TRBD1 might be the D (5 bases). V lost 3 bases to trimming and J lost 2 bases, with 10 bases between them. Germline-derived CDR1 and CDR2 are SNHLY and FYNNEI. The CDR3 totals 14 residues. The DNA for the CDR3 is TGTGCCAGCAGTGACCGGACAATGAACTATGGCTACACCTTC. Translation: CASSDRTMNYGYTF.